Presented here are 23 T cell receptor beta chains from one specimen sequenced in a study of blood T cell repertoires in COVID-19. Measured with immunoSEQ multiplex PCR; TCRdb has only the in-frame clones, and not every one. The data hold 85,000 to 100,000 clones, with 75% to 95% observed a single time. Specimen: peripheral blood. These receptor sequences come from a man in his sixties with acute or convalescent COVID-19.

V gene TRBV2 combines with J gene TRBJ1-1, with D unclear. Trimming shortened V by 0 bases and J by 6 bases, and 14 bases separated the two germline ends. CDR1 and CDR2 from the germline V gene are SNHLY and FYNNEI. The CDR3 has 15 amino acids. The CDR3 reads CASSEARGSGAEAFF. The CDR3 nucleotides read TGTGCCAGCAGTGAAGCTCGCGGGTCAGGTGCTGAAGCTTTCTTT.

The rearrangement links TRBV19 to TRBJ1-4; D possibly corresponds to TRBD1 (5 bases). V gave up 1 base and J gave up 7 bases, with 10 bases separating them. Germline CDR1 is LNHDA and CDR2 is SQIVND (reference sequence). This CDR3 region has 14 residues. CDR3 residues: CASSIVGRAEKLFF. DNA of the CDR3: TGTGCCAGTAGTATAGTTGGCAGGGCTGAAAAACTGTTTTTT.

J is TRBJ1-5 and V is TRBV2; TRBD1 might be the D (5 bases). The CDR3 runs to 13 residues. The germline V gene encodes CDR1 SNHLY and CDR2 FYNNEI. V shed 7 bases and J shed 4 bases, with 11 bases lying between them. DNA for the CDR3: TGTGCCAGCACCGGGACTTCAAATCAGCCCCAGCATTTT. Translation: CASTGTSNQPQHF.

This clone was found once. This rearrangement joins TRBV10-3 to TRBJ2-3; D possibly corresponds to TRBD1 (6 bases). Trimming pared 3 bases from V and 0 bases from J, leaving 16 bases between. CDR3 length: 17 residues. CDR1 is ENHRY, CDR2 SYGVKD, per germline. CDR3 region: CAISDLRGQASTDTQYF. DNA for the CDR3: TGTGCCATCAGTGACTTGAGGGGACAAGCTAGCACAGATACGCAGTATTTT.

The chain joins TRBV19 to TRBJ1-6, with D possibly TRBD1 on 6 matching bases. V dropped 11 bases and J dropped 10 bases, with 18 bases sitting between them. The CDR3 runs to 13 residues. CDR1 is LNHDA, CDR2 SQIVND, per germline (reference sequence). CDR3 sequence reads: CAGSYRVGSPLHF. CDR3 bases: TGTGCCGGTTCTTACAGGGTTGGATCACCCCTCCACTTT.

This rearrangement joins TRBV5-4 to TRBJ2-7; 8 bases are a match to TRBD2. J was trimmed by 4 bases and V by 0 bases; bases with no gene match: 6. This CDR3 comprises 15 residues. CDR1 is SGHNT and CDR2 is YYREEE in the germline V gene (reference sequence). The CDR3 DNA reads as TGTGCCAGCAGCTTGGCGGGTAGCGGGGATTACGAGCAGTACTTC. Its protein is CASSLAGSGDYEQYF.

This clone was seen a single time. The rearrangement joins TRBV15 to TRBJ1-1, with a tentative D call TRBD1 (6 bases). This CDR3 contains 15 residues. CDR1 and CDR2 (germline): LNHNV, YYDKDF (reference sequence). V was trimmed by 1 base and J by 1 base, leaving 10 bases between them. In DNA, the CDR3 is TGTGCCACCAGCAGAGGTGGACAGTCGAACACTGAAGCTTTCTTT. Translating it yields CATSRGGQSNTEAFF.

The V gene is TRBV2, the J gene TRBJ2-5; D call uncertain. The CDR3 totals 12 residues. The germline V and J ends were trimmed by 6 bases and 5 bases, with 10 bases remaining between them. Per the germline V gene, CDR1 is SNHLY and CDR2 is FYNNEI. Written as DNA, the CDR3 is TGTGCCAGCAGCGCTGAACGGGAGACCCAGTACTTC. Encoded protein: CASSAERETQYF.

This chain connects TRBV5-1 to TRBJ1-1, with a weak D call TRBD1 (6 bases). The CDR3 runs to 14 residues. V was shortened by 0 bases and J by 3 bases, with 9 bases between the two germline ends. Per germline, CDR1 SGHRS and CDR2 YFSETQ. The CDR3 coding sequence is TGCGCCAGCAGCTTGGGCGGGGGCCACACTGAAGCTTTCTTT. It codes for CASSLGGGHTEAFF.

V is TRBV29-1 and J is TRBJ2-5, with 8 bases identical to TRBD1. Germline-derived CDR1 and CDR2 are SQVTM and ANQGSEA. This CDR3 is 14 amino acids long. V was clipped by 5 bases and J by 3 bases; unmatched bases: 8. In nucleotides, the CDR3 is TGCAGCGTTAGCCGATCGACAGGGGAAGAGACCCAGTACTTC. This sequence encodes CSVSRSTGEETQYF.

The DNA of the CDR3 is TGTGCCAGGGAAAGGGAGGTGAGGTATGGCTACACCTTC. Translation: CAREREVRYGYTF. This rearrangement joins TRBV19 to TRBJ1-2, with unresolved D. The CDR3 runs 13 residues. Germline lookup yields CDR1 LNHDA and CDR2 SQIVND (reference sequence). Between the trimmed V and J ends, which lost 9 bases and 5 bases, there was a span of 16 bases.

The DNA for the CDR3 is TGTGCCAGCAGCCCTGCGGGACAGGTGCTTCCTAACTATGGCTACACCTTC. Amino acids: CASSPAGQVLPNYGYTF. V usage is TRBV6-2 or TRBV6-3 and J usage is TRBJ1-2, with 8 positions matching TRBD1. In germline, CDR1 is MNHEY, CDR2 SVGEGT. The trim removed 6 bases at V and 0 bases at J, leaving 12 bases unmatched. This CDR3 has 17 amino acids.

This clone is a singleton in its sample. Other DNA sequences within the sample encode an identical CDR3. The V and J genes are TRBV7-9 and TRBJ1-4; 11 bases match TRBD1. The CDR3 consists of 14 residues. V lost 5 bases to trimming and J lost 8 bases; unmatched junction nucleotides: 4. Per the germline V gene, CDR1 is SEHNR and CDR2 is FQNEAQ (reference sequence). DNA of the CDR3: TGTGCCAGCAGCACCGGGACAGGGGGAGAAAAACTGTTTTTT. This encodes CASSTGTGGEKLFF. Looking up the rest from reference TRBV7-9 and TRBJ1-4 gives the full variable domain: DTGVSQNPRHKITKRGQNVTFRCDPISEHNRLYWYRQTLGQGPEFLTYFQNEAQLEKSRLLSDRFSAERPKGSFSTLEIQRTEQGDSAMYLCASSTGTGGEKLFFGSGTQLSVL.

This clone has just a few counts. The chain joins TRBV3-1 (or the pseudogene TRBV3-2) to TRBJ1-1, with D unresolved. The germline V gene encodes CDR1 LGHDT and CDR2 YNNKEL (reference sequence). There are 14 residues in the CDR3. V shed 1 base and J shed 1 base, with 7 bases lying between them. Here the CDR3 reads CASSQAGSNTEAFF. CDR3 DNA sequence: TGTGCCAGCAGCCAAGCAGGATCGAACACTGAAGCTTTCTTT.

Here the CDR3 DNA reads TGTGCCAGCAGTTTAGGGACAATGACTGAAGCTTTCTTT. This translates into CASSLGTMTEAFF. The chain joins TRBV28 to TRBJ1-1, with D maybe TRBD1 (6 bases). Germline V gene sequence: CDR1 MDHEN, CDR2 SYDVKM. This CDR3 has 13 amino acids. The V end was cut by 2 bases, the J end by 5 bases, with 9 bases between.

The chain carries TRBV3-1 (or the pseudogene TRBV3-2) and TRBJ1-1; D ambiguous. CDR3 length equals 15 residues. The V gene lost 0 bases and the J gene lost 4 bases, with 12 bases spanning the gap. Germline lookup yields CDR1 LGHDT and CDR2 YNNKEL (reference sequence). CDR3 coding DNA: TGTGCCAGCAGCCAAGATTCCCTCCCGGGCACTGAAGCTTTCTTT. The encoded protein is CASSQDSLPGTEAFF.

The chain combines TRBV18 with TRBJ2-1; tentative D call: TRBD2 (5 bases). Germline CDR1 and CDR2: KGHSH and LQKENI. The CDR3 length is 15 residues. The V end was cut by 5 bases, the J end by 9 bases, with 20 bases between. The CDR3 loop reads CASSVVRADGSEQFF. CDR3 nucleotides: TGTGCCAGCTCAGTGGTGCGGGCAGACGGAAGTGAGCAGTTCTTC.

This chain connects TRBV27 to TRBJ2-7; tentatively, D is TRBD1 (5 bases). Trimming pared 2 bases from V and 4 bases from J, leaving 12 bases between. The CDR3 runs 14 residues. CDR1 and CDR2 from the germline V gene are MNHEY and SMNVEV (reference sequence). The chain's CDR3 is CASSLEQGSYEQYF. The CDR3, as DNA: TGTGCCAGCAGTTTAGAGCAGGGTTCTTACGAGCAGTACTTC.

The chain carries TRBV7-8 and TRBJ1-2; D might be TRBD1 (5 bases). The CDR3 contains 13 residues. Germline V gene lookup returns CDR1 SGHVS and CDR2 FQNEAQ. V lost 5 bases to trimming and J lost 2 bases, with 9 bases between them. CDR3 DNA sequence: TGTGCCAGCAGCCGCGACAGAAACTATGGCTACACCTTC. Protein sequence: CASSRDRNYGYTF.

This chain links TRBV28 with TRBJ1-1, with 8 bases fitting TRBD1. The V and J ends lost 2 bases and 3 bases, in that order; junction bases with no gene match: 8. The germline CDR1 and CDR2 sequences are MDHEN and SYDVKM. The CDR3 length is 16 residues. The CDR3, as DNA: TGTGCCAGCAGTTTAATATTGGACAGGGCTGACACTGAAGCTTTCTTT. It codes for CASSLILDRADTEAFF.

V and J are TRBV7-8 and TRBJ2-2; D unresolved. There are 13 residues in the CDR3. V lost 4 bases and J 6 bases, leaving 9 bases between the germline ends. Germline V gives CDR1 SGHVS, CDR2 FQNEAQ. For the CDR3, the DNA is TGTGCCAGCAGCTCGCGGTCGGCCGGGGAGCTGTTTTTT. This codes for CASSSRSAGELFF.

The chain is built from TRBV6-5 and TRBJ2-2; D uncertain. This CDR3 is 12 amino acids long. Trimming removed 6 bases at V and 4 bases at J, with 6 bases between. Germline loops: CDR1 MNHEY, CDR2 SVGAGI. The CDR3 bases are TGTGCCAGCAGCCCCAGCACCGGGGAGCTGTTTTTT. Amino acid sequence: CASSPSTGELFF.

The CDR3 bases are TGTGCCAGTATCGCTGGTGGGAGCTCCTACAATGAGCAGTTCTTC. Protein: CASIAGGSSYNEQFF. The V call is TRBV19, the J call TRBJ2-1; a possible D gene is TRBD2 (5 bases). The CDR3 length is 15 residues. Germline lookup yields CDR1 LNHDA and CDR2 SQIVND (reference sequence). Trimming removed 7 bases at V and 0 bases at J, with 13 bases between.